This T cell receptor (beta chain) derives from a study of control samples from healthy donors and cancer patients. Clones were read by immunoSEQ multiplex PCR, and TCRdb kept only the in-frame ones, dropping some. The data show roughly 370,000 clones, 80% to 95% seen once. Sequencing was carried out using PBMCs. The TCR sequence derives from a man between 35 and 55 years old with head and neck cancer.

CDR3 sequence: CSASHLGDTQYF. The CDR3 DNA reads TGCAGTGCTAGTCATCTGGGAGATACGCAGTATTTT. This chain connects TRBV20-1 to TRBJ2-3; D unresolved. CDR3 length: 12 residues. V was shortened by 3 bases and J by 5 bases, with 9 bases between the two germline ends. Germline CDR1 DFQATT, CDR2 SNEGSKA (reference sequence).